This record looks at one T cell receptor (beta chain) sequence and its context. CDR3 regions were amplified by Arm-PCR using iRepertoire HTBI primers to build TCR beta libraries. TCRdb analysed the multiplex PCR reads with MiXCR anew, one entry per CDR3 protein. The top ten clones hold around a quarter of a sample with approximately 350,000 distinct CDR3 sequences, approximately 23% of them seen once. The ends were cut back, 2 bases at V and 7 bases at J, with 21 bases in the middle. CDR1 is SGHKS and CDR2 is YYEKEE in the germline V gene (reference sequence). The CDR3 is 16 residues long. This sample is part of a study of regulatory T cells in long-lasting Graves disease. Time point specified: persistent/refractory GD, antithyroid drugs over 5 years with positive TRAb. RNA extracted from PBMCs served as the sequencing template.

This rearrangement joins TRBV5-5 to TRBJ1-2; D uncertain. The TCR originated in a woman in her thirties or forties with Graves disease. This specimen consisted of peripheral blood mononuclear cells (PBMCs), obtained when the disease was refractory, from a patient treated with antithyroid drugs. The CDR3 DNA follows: TGTGCCAGCAGCTTCAGGAACGGCAGGCCCTCGGGTGGCTACACCTTC. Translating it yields CASSFRNGRPSGGYTF.